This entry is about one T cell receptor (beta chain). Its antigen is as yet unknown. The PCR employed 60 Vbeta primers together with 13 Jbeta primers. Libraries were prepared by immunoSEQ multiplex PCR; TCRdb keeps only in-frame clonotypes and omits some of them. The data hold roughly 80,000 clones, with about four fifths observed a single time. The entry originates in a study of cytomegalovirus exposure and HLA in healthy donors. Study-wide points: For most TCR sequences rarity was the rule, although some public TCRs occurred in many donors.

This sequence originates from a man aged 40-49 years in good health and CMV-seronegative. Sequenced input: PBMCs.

Here the CDR3 DNA reads TGTGCCAGCAGCTTAGACGTCCAAGAGACCCAGTACTTC. Protein sequence: CASSLDVQETQYF. The chain has TRBV11-3 and TRBJ2-5; D is uncertain. Looked up from germline, CDR1 is SGHNT and CDR2 is YENEEA. The CDR3 runs 13 residues. The V end was cut by 0 bases, the J end by 1 base, with 3 bases between.